This T cell receptor beta chain stems from a study of beta chain features in type 1 diabetes. Reverse transcription of all isolated RNA meant that expressed TCRB transcripts were sequenced. Method: immunoSEQ multiplex PCR; TCRdb's copy keeps in-frame clones and lacks some. Of some 270,000 clones listed, 7% to 9% are singletons. The CDR3 is 12 residues long. V was pared by 5 bases and J by 6 bases, with 7 bases between. The V gene's germline CDR1 is MNHNY and CDR2 SVGAGI (reference sequence). J is TRBJ2-2 and V is TRBV6-6; D unclear. The sample was central memory CD4+ T cells from blood. The sequence was collected from a woman aged 18-29 years in good health. The CDR3 loop reads CASSVLSGELFF. The CDR3 nucleotides read TGTGCCAGCAGTGTATTATCCGGGGAGCTGTTTTTT.